Included here is one T cell receptor (beta chain) sequence, with context. Generated by immunoSEQ multiplex PCR, the TCRdb table keeps only in-frame clones and is missing some. The sample has around 250,000 clones; 70% to 90% are singletons. After removal of 8 bases from V and 6 bases from J, the junction contained 14 bases not matched to a gene. The CDR3 is 15 amino acids. CDR1 is MNHEY and CDR2 is SMNVEV in the germline V gene (reference sequence). This specimen comes from a study of blood T cell repertoires in COVID-19. Sample: PBMCs or T cells enriched from blood (not recorded which). The chain carries TRBV27 and TRBJ2-7; TRBD1 agrees at 9 bases. This clonotype originated in a woman between 45 and 60 years old who had recovered from COVID-19. The DNA of the CDR3 is TGTGCCAGCTATCCGGGGGGACAGGGTCGAAGCGAGCAGTACTTC. Protein sequence: CASYPGGQGRSEQYF.